This TCR beta chain was sequenced for a study of T cell repertoires in cytomegalovirus infection (dated by TCRdb to the late 2010s). In the study overall: Recently identified HLA-C-restricted CMV epitopes, whose presentation resists viral immunomodulation, were targeted by peptide stimulations together with well-studied HLA-B-restricted epitopes. Because public TCR beta signatures pointed to carriage of CMV infection together with the matching HLA type, the HLA type of each donor mattered for the analysis.

Broader findings and caveats from the paper: In the ex vivo response, HLA-C-restricted CMV-specific TCR beta clonotypes were dominant, and in two of eight donors the single most frequent clonotype came from this HLA-C-restricted group. In both this cohort and an independent cohort of several hundred donors, the cumulative frequency of public TCR beta family members distinguished carriers of CMV infection plus the relevant HLA type.

The germline V gene (reference sequence) gives CDR1 as LNHDA and CDR2 as SQIVND. Including the terminal cysteine and phenylalanine, the CDR3 comprises 12 residues. Only CDR3 DNA remains: 36 bases, in frame from the first base. After removal of 6 bases from V and 5 bases from J, the junction retains 2 bases not matched to a gene. Sequencing used an Illumina HiSeq 1500. The raw public data were reprocessed by TCRdb itself: fastp quality trimming at Q25, MiXCR clonotype calling, in-frame beta chains only. Duplicate CDR3 protein sequences are folded into a single record with the most common DNA and genes. The sample table shows a few hundred thousand distinct CDR3 sequences, and approximately 46% are seen once. The ten biggest clones cover about 41% of the sample. As to this clonotype: Its antigen is not yet known. Nothing much larger sits one base from this clone, and base qualities are not available.

Read against the paper, the sample's treatment or condition label means: in vitro stimulation with specific CMV peptide epitopes to enrich CMV-specific T cells. The receptor chain draws on TRBV19 and TRBJ1-2; TRBD1 lines up with 8 middle nucleotides. This receptor was taken from a human donor in good health (CMV status not recorded). Some clones in this sample may be carry-over from other donors' samples. Specimen: cultured PBMCs, collected from culture after CMV antigen stimulation. Read as DNA, the sequence is TGTGCCAGTAGGGACAGGGAGTATGGCTACACCTTC. The translation is CASRDREYGYTF.